One sample yielded the 22 T cell receptor beta chains listed below, sequenced in a study of control samples from healthy donors and cancer patients. The method was immunoSEQ multiplex PCR; TCRdb's version includes in-frame clones alone and lacks a portion of them. The sample records 110,000 or so clones, about 89% being singletons. The specimen sequenced was blood. These TCRs come from a man aged 45 to 65 in good health.

Only a few counts were recorded for this clone. The chain is built from TRBV27 and TRBJ1-1; D remains unclear. This CDR3 comprises 13 residues. The V gene's germline CDR1 is MNHEY and CDR2 SMNVEV (reference sequence). The germline V and J ends were trimmed by 3 bases and 7 bases, with 12 bases remaining between them. DNA for the CDR3: TGTGCCAGCAGTTTTTATTATCGGGGTGAAGCTTTCTTT. Amino acids: CASSFYYRGEAFF.

The J gene is TRBJ2-1, the V gene TRBV30; 12 bases match TRBD2. V lost 2 bases and J lost 7; bases outside the gene matches: 9. Germline V gene lookup returns CDR1 GTSNPN and CDR2 SVGIG (reference sequence). This CDR3 is 16 amino acids long. In DNA form, the CDR3 reads TGTGCCTGGAGTTCTCCGACTAGCGGGGGCGGGAATGAGCAGTTCTTC. Translated: CAWSSPTSGGGNEQFF.

For the CDR3, the DNA is TGTGCCAGCAGTCTCCCCGGTTGGGGAAACTATGGCTACACCTTC. Translated, it gives CASSLPGWGNYGYTF. The chain employs TRBV25-1 and TRBJ1-2; D call uncertain. Looked up from germline, CDR1 is MGHDK and CDR2 is SYGVNS. CDR3 length: 15 amino acids. V was cut by 5 bases and J by 2 bases, with 15 bases left in between.

This clone was counted only a few times. The chain has TRBV12-5 and TRBJ1-2; a possible D gene is TRBD1 (5 bases). The CDR3 is made up of 17 amino acids. V lost 0 bases and J lost 0, with 14 bases in between. Germline V gives CDR1 LGHNT, CDR2 FRNRAP. The CDR3 region is CASGLVIGAATNYGYTF. The CDR3 DNA sequence: TGTGCTAGTGGTTTGGTAATTGGGGCGGCAACTAACTATGGCTACACCTTC.

Here the CDR3 reads CASSFRPGTGSTYEQYF. The CDR3, as DNA: TGTGCCAGCAGCTTTCGGCCAGGGACAGGTTCTACCTACGAGCAGTACTTC. This chain joins TRBV7-9 and TRBJ2-7, with 8 bases identical to TRBD1. The J segment lost 2 bases and the V segment lost 3 bases, leaving 12 bases of the junction unmatched. The CDR3 loop spans 17 amino acids. CDR1 and CDR2 (germline): SEHNR, FQNEAQ (reference sequence).

The V call is TRBV6-6, the J call TRBJ2-7, with 10 bases lining up with TRBD1. Trimming took 5 bases from V and 5 from J; bases not matched to a gene: 12. The CDR3 is made up of 16 amino acids. CDR1 is MNHNY, CDR2 SVGAGI, per germline (reference sequence). The CDR3 DNA sequence: TGTGCCAGCAGTAACCGGGACAGGGGTCACCCCAACGAGCAGTACTTC. It translates to CASSNRDRGHPNEQYF.

This chain links TRBV2 with TRBJ2-7, with D uncertain. The CDR3 extends over 11 amino acids. V lost 6 bases and J lost 0, with 3 bases in between. CDR1 and CDR2 (germline): SNHLY, FYNNEI. In DNA, the CDR3 is TGTGCCAGCAGGACCTCCTACGAGCAGTACTTC. This gives the protein CASRTSYEQYF.

The gene calls are TRBV27 and TRBJ1-4; no reliable D call. V lost 3 bases, J lost 7 bases, and 12 bases lay in between. Germline values: CDR1 MNHEY, CDR2 SMNVEV (reference sequence). CDR3 length: 14 amino acids. The CDR3 coding sequence is TGTGCCAGCAGTTTCGCCGGGGAGGGTGAAAAACTGTTTTTT. Residues: CASSFAGEGEKLFF.

The J gene is TRBJ2-3, the V gene TRBV25-1; the D gene is possibly TRBD1 (6 bases). Trimming took 6 bases from V and 0 from J, leaving 10 bases between them. The CDR3 totals 14 residues. Germline V gene sequence: CDR1 MGHDK, CDR2 SYGVNS. The CDR3 is CASRRQVSTDTQYF. The DNA of the CDR3 is TGTGCCAGCAGGCGACAGGTTAGCACAGATACGCAGTATTTT.

The rearrangement links TRBV12-3 or TRBV12-4 to TRBJ1-2, with 7 bases aligning to TRBD1. CDR3 length: 13 residues. V was pared by 5 bases and J by 8 bases, with 8 bases of the junction left unmatched. For the CDR3, the DNA is TGTGCCAGCAGTGAGAACAGGGGTCGGGGCTACACCTTC. Amino acids: CASSENRGRGYTF.

The chain carries TRBV19 and TRBJ2-2; 8 nucleotides line up with TRBD1. CDR1 and CDR2 from the germline V gene are LNHDA and SQIVND (reference sequence). Unmatched junction bases numbered 9, after V lost 5 bases and J lost 1 base. This CDR3 has 17 amino acids. CDR3 sequence: CASSYAAGTGNTGELFF. CDR3 DNA sequence: TGTGCCAGTAGTTATGCCGCCGGGACAGGGAACACCGGGGAGCTGTTTTTT. The full variable domain, with the rest looked up from reference TRBV19 and TRBJ2-2, is DGGITQSPKYLFRKEGQNVTLSCEQNLNHDAMYWYRQDPGQGLRLIYYSQIVNDFQKGDIAEGYSVSREKKESFPLTVTSAQKNPTAFYLCASSYAAGTGNTGELFFGEGSRLTVL.

This clone has more than one count but fewer than ten. The J gene is TRBJ1-1, the V gene TRBV6-6; D gene uncertain. The V gene's germline CDR1 is MNHNY and CDR2 SVGAGI (reference sequence). CDR3 length equals 14 residues. The V gene lost 7 bases and the J gene lost 8 bases, with 20 bases spanning the gap. CDR3 nucleotides: TGTGCCAGCATCCCCCCCGGACGGACGGGGGAAGCTTTCTTT. The encoded protein is CASIPPGRTGEAFF.

J is TRBJ1-2 and V is TRBV18; a possible D gene is TRBD1 (6 bases). The ends were cut back, 4 bases at V and 7 bases at J, with 10 bases in the middle. The CDR3 has 12 residues. Germline assignment: CDR1 KGHSH and CDR2 LQKENI. The CDR3 is CASSQGGSGYTF. Here the CDR3 DNA reads TGTGCCAGCTCACAGGGGGGAAGTGGCTACACCTTC.

The rearrangement joins TRBV5-1 to TRBJ2-7; TRBD1 might be the D (6 bases). V shed 2 bases and J shed 13 bases, with 19 bases lying between them. The CDR3 is 13 amino acids. Per the germline V gene, CDR1 is SGHRS and CDR2 is YFSETQ. Written as DNA, the CDR3 is TGCGCCAGCAGCTTAGCCGTCCCGGGACAAGTCTACTTC. Translating it yields CASSLAVPGQVYF.

The gene calls are TRBV6-5 and TRBJ2-1, with 9 bases matching TRBD1. The CDR3 covers 15 residues. J gave up 8 bases and V 2 bases, and 7 bases lay outside the gene matches. Germline CDR1 reads MNHEY; CDR2 reads SVGAGI. CDR3 sequence: CASSYKGTGFHEQFF. CDR3 nucleotide sequence: TGTGCCAGCAGTTACAAAGGGACAGGGTTCCATGAGCAGTTCTTC.

The chain is built from TRBV5-1 and TRBJ1-1, with D perhaps TRBD1 (5 bases). This CDR3 comprises 15 residues. Per the germline V gene, CDR1 is SGHRS and CDR2 is YFSETQ. The V end lost 2 bases, the J end lost 0 bases, and 11 bases lay between the germline ends. In nucleotides, the CDR3 is TGCGCCAGCAGCTTCCAGGACACCCTGAACACTGAAGCTTTCTTT. Translating it yields CASSFQDTLNTEAFF.

This clone was observed once. The chain has TRBV30 and TRBJ2-7; perhaps TRBD1 as D (6 bases). The germline V gene has CDR1 GTSNPN and CDR2 SVGIG (reference sequence). CDR3 length equals 14 residues. Trimming pared 1 base from V and 4 bases from J, leaving 14 bases between. The CDR3 sequence is CAWSEWGPGYEQYF. In DNA, the CDR3 is TGTGCCTGGAGTGAATGGGGGCCCGGGTACGAGCAGTACTTC.

V is TRBV2 and J is TRBJ1-1; TRBD1 might be the D (6 bases). V lost 6 bases and J 1 base, leaving 9 bases between the germline ends. The CDR3 runs to 13 residues. Germline CDR1 reads SNHLY; CDR2 reads FYNNEI. This CDR3 is CASSLGQNTEAFF. In DNA, the CDR3 is TGTGCCAGCAGCCTGGGACAGAACACTGAAGCTTTCTTT. Filled out from reference TRBV2 and TRBJ1-1, the complete variable domain reads EPEVTQTPSHQVTQMGQEVILRCVPISNHLYFYWYRQILGQKVEFLVSFYNNEISEKSEIFDDQFSVERPDGSNFTLKIRSTKLEDSAMYFCASSLGQNTEAFFGQGTRLTVV.

This clone appeared a single time. The J gene is TRBJ1-2, the V gene TRBV9, with 9 bases matching TRBD1. Germline trimming cut 2 bases from V and 2 bases from J; bases unmatched to any gene: 4. The CDR3 covers 15 residues. CDR1 is SGDLS and CDR2 is YYNGEE in the germline V gene. DNA for the CDR3: TGTGCCAGCAGCGTCTCCGGGACAGGGAACTATGGCTACACCTTC. Its protein product is CASSVSGTGNYGYTF.

J is TRBJ1-3 and V is TRBV5-5; D is ambiguous. CDR1 and CDR2 (germline): SGHKS, YYEKEE (reference sequence). V lost 0 bases to trimming and J lost 7 bases, with 14 bases between them. CDR3 length: 15 amino acids. In DNA form, the CDR3 reads TGTGCCAGCAGCTTGGTCGCCGGTCGAGGGAACACCATATATTTT. Amino acids: CASSLVAGRGNTIYF.

This clone has only one observation. This chain joins TRBV2 and TRBJ2-5, with 8 bases fitting TRBD1. The germline V gene has CDR1 SNHLY and CDR2 FYNNEI. After removal of 11 bases from V and 7 bases from J, the junction contained 15 bases not matched to a gene. This CDR3 is built from 14 residues. CDR3 in DNA: TGTGCCGGAGGAACAGGGGGACCCTCTAGGACCCAGTACTTC. Protein: CAGGTGGPSRTQYF.

This chain uses TRBV5-4 with TRBJ2-1, with 9 bases matching TRBD1. Germline loops: CDR1 SGHNT, CDR2 YYREEE (reference sequence). V trimming: 1 base; J trimming: 7 bases; junction bases outside the gene matches: 3. This CDR3 region has 14 residues. The chain's CDR3 is CASSLTDRGNEQFF. The CDR3 DNA sequence: TGTGCCAGCAGCTTGACCGACAGGGGGAATGAGCAGTTCTTC. Variable domain in full (rest from reference TRBV5-4 and TRBJ2-1): ETGVTQSPTHLIKTRGQQVTLRCSSQSGHNTVSWYQQALGQGPQFIFQYYREEENGRGNFPPRFSGLQFPNYSSELNVNALELDDSALYLCASSLTDRGNEQFFGPGTRLTVL.